One sample yielded the 21 T cell receptor beta chains listed below, sequenced in a study of blood T cell repertoires in COVID-19. Only in-frame clones appear in the TCRdb table, and some are missing; sequencing was by immunoSEQ multiplex PCR. The data hold approximately 330,000 clones, with roughly nine tenths observed a single time. Sequencing was done on a sample of PBMCs or T cells enriched from blood (not recorded which). The receptors come from a woman aged 25 to 39 who had recovered from COVID-19.

The J gene is TRBJ1-4, the V gene TRBV7-9, with TRBD1 as a possible D gene (5 bases). CDR1 and CDR2 (germline): SEHNR, FQNEAQ (reference sequence). Trimming took 6 bases from V and 4 from J, leaving 12 bases between them. This CDR3 is built from 14 residues. The CDR3, as DNA: TGTGCCAGCAGGTTCTACGACAGTAATGAAAAACTGTTTTTT. It yields the protein CASRFYDSNEKLFF.

V and J are TRBV6-5 and TRBJ2-7; 8 nucleotides align to TRBD2. Trimming removed 8 bases from V and 5 bases from J; junction bases left unmatched: 11. Germline V gene sequence: CDR1 MNHEY, CDR2 SVGAGI. This CDR3 has 14 residues. CDR3 coding DNA: TGTGCCAGCGCTTCTAGCGGGCGTTACCACGAGCAGTACTTC. Translated, it gives CASASSGRYHEQYF.

This chain's CDR3 is CASSSGRDNQPQHF. In DNA form, the CDR3 reads TGTGCCAGCAGTTCGGGCAGGGACAATCAGCCCCAGCATTTT. This chain uses TRBV27 with TRBJ1-5; TRBD1 is a possible D gene (5 bases). The V and J ends lost 4 bases and 3 bases respectively, with 10 bases between them. Looked up from germline, CDR1 is MNHEY and CDR2 is SMNVEV (reference sequence). CDR3 length: 14 residues.

In its sample, this clone was seen a few times. The rearrangement joins TRBV5-5 to TRBJ2-7; D may be TRBD1 (6 bases). The CDR3 covers 14 residues. V lost 4 bases, J lost 2 bases, and 13 bases lay in between. Germline values: CDR1 SGHKS, CDR2 YYEKEE (reference sequence). CDR3 bases: TGTGCCAGCAGCGGTGGTGCAGGGGCCTACGAGCAGTACTTC. Its protein is CASSGGAGAYEQYF.

This chain connects TRBV23-1 to TRBJ2-3, with TRBD2 matching over 9 bases. TRBV23-1 is an ORF for which the function is uncertain. V shed 2 bases and J 2 bases; nucleotides not matched to a gene: 8. The CDR3 loop spans 17 amino acids. The CDR3 loop reads CASSQPASGRITDTQYF. DNA for the CDR3: TGCGCCAGCAGTCAACCCGCAAGCGGGAGGATCACAGATACGCAGTATTTT.

The chain couples TRBV27 to TRBJ1-5; 8 bases match TRBD1. Germline V lookup: CDR1 MNHEY, CDR2 SMNVEV (reference sequence). This CDR3 comprises 14 residues. V dropped 3 bases and J dropped 7; count of bases not matched to a gene: 5. Written as DNA, the CDR3 is TGTGCCAGCAGTTTGCGACAGGGGATACAGCCCCAGCATTTT. Protein: CASSLRQGIQPQHF.

This clone was counted a few times. The chain carries TRBV6-5 and TRBJ1-1; 7 bases match TRBD1. The length of the CDR3 is 14 residues. The V gene end was trimmed by 5 bases and the J gene end by 5 bases; junction bases not matched to a gene: 8. Germline CDR1 and CDR2: MNHEY and SVGAGI. The CDR3 nucleotides are TGTGCCAGCAGTATCCGGGACAGTGGGACTGAAGCTTTCTTT. It translates to CASSIRDSGTEAFF.

In this sample, this clone turned up once. The J gene is TRBJ2-1, the V gene TRBV7-9; 10 bases line up with TRBD2. Trimming at V came to 4 bases and at J to 7 bases, leaving 7 bases not matched to a gene. The CDR3 has 15 amino acids. Per the germline V gene, CDR1 is SEHNR and CDR2 is FQNEAQ (reference sequence). The CDR3 bases are TGTGCCAGCAGCTCCGGACTAGCGGAGGGGAATGAGCAGTTCTTC. Its translation: CASSSGLAEGNEQFF.

The chain uses TRBV19 and TRBJ1-1; D gene uncertain. Per the germline V gene, CDR1 is LNHDA and CDR2 is SQIVND (reference sequence). This CDR3 contains 16 residues. V was cut by 4 bases and J by 1 base, with 16 bases left in between. DNA for the CDR3: TGTGCCAGTAGTACACTAAACCCGTCGGAGAACACTGAAGCTTTCTTT. Its protein product is CASSTLNPSENTEAFF.

V is TRBV6-5 and J is TRBJ2-3, with D possibly TRBD2 on 5 matching bases. The CDR3 sequence is 14 residues long. Deletions cut 2 bases from V and 4 bases from J, with 10 bases between. Germline V CDR1 and CDR2: MNHEY, SVGAGI. CDR3 region: CASSYPGSSDTQYF. CDR3 sequence (DNA): TGTGCCAGCAGTTACCCGGGATCTTCAGATACGCAGTATTTT.

V usage is TRBV10-1 and J usage is TRBJ2-1, with TRBD2 matching 16 bases. The CDR3 length is 19 residues. Germline loops: CDR1 WNHNN, CDR2 SYGVQD (reference sequence). Trimming cost V 10 bases and J 4 bases; bases outside gene matches: 16. The CDR3 DNA reads TGCGCCATCCCGCCCAGGGGACTAGCGGGAGGGCCCTTATACAATGAGCAGTTCTTC. Its protein product is CAIPPRGLAGGPLYNEQFF.

The V call is TRBV5-4, the J call TRBJ1-1, with TRBD1 matching over 7 bases. This CDR3 has 13 amino acids. Germline V CDR1 and CDR2: SGHNT, YYREEE (reference sequence). V dropped 2 bases and J dropped 7; count of bases not matched to a gene: 5. The CDR3, as DNA: TGTGCCAGCAGCTTAGGCGGGACAGATGAAGCTTTCTTT. This encodes CASSLGGTDEAFF.

The CDR3 nucleotides read TGTGCCAGCAGTTTATCGATAAACAGGGGAGAGACCCAGTACTTC. Translating gives CASSLSINRGETQYF. The chain joins TRBV27 to TRBJ2-5, with 7 bases matching TRBD1. There are 15 residues in the CDR3. Trimming removed 0 bases from V and 4 bases from J; junction bases left unmatched: 5. CDR1 MNHEY and CDR2 SMNVEV come from the germline V gene (reference sequence).

This clone is a singleton in its sample. The V call is TRBV7-6, the J call TRBJ2-3, with D possibly TRBD2 on 6 matching bases. Germline V lookup: CDR1 SGHVS, CDR2 FNYEAQ. This CDR3 is built from 17 residues. The V and J ends lost 1 base and 1 base respectively, with 15 bases between them. This CDR3 reads CASSLGARREGTDTQYF. The CDR3 nucleotides are TGTGCCAGCAGCTTAGGGGCGAGGAGGGAGGGCACAGATACGCAGTATTTT.

The V and J genes are TRBV29-1 and TRBJ1-1, with a weak D call TRBD1 (6 bases). Germline V gene sequence: CDR1 SQVTM, CDR2 ANQGSEA. Trimming removed 7 bases from V and 1 base from J, with 10 bases in between. CDR3 length: 12 amino acids. Written as DNA, the CDR3 is TGCAGCGGGACAGCGGAGAACACTGAAGCTTTCTTT. Translating it yields CSGTAENTEAFF.

The rearrangement links TRBV6-5 to TRBJ2-7; D remains ambiguous. The CDR3 extends over 12 amino acids. Germline CDR1 and CDR2: MNHEY and SVGAGI. Trimming stripped 5 bases from V and 3 bases from J, with 8 bases between. The CDR3 DNA reads as TGTGCCAGCAGTAATCCCAGCTACGAGCAGTACTTC. Translation: CASSNPSYEQYF.

Comment on this clone: One end of the junction varies from germline; a read error may be responsible. The chain combines TRBV7-7 with TRBJ2-1, with 11 bases fitting TRBD2. The germline CDR1 and CDR2 sequences are SSHAT and FNYEAQ (reference sequence). This CDR3 comprises 15 residues. CDR3 protein: CASSLTSGTYNEQFF. The CDR3 DNA reads TGTGCTAGCAGCTTGACTAGCGGGACTTACAATGAGCAGTTCTTC. The full variable domain, completed using reference TRBV7-7 and TRBJ2-1, is GAGVSQSPRYKVTKRGQDVTLRCDPISSHATLYWYQQALGQGPEFLTYFNYEAQPDKSGLPSDRFSAERPEGSISTLTIQRTEQRDSAMYRCASSLTSGTYNEQFFGPGTRLTVL.

This chain connects TRBV10-3 to TRBJ2-2; 10 nucleotides match TRBD2. Trimming removed 8 bases from V and 3 bases from J; junction bases left unmatched: 3. CDR3 length equals 14 residues. CDR1 and CDR2 (germline): ENHRY, SYGVKD. CDR3 in amino acids: CAILAGADTGELFF. CDR3 DNA sequence: TGTGCCATCCTAGCGGGAGCGGACACCGGGGAGCTGTTTTTT.

The chain links TRBV14 to TRBJ2-1; 12 bases align to TRBD2. V lost 4 bases to trimming and J lost 6 bases; unmatched junction nucleotides: 7. Germline V gives CDR1 SGHDN, CDR2 FVKESK. The CDR3 spans 16 residues. CDR3 nucleotide sequence: TGTGCCAGCAGCCCCCATGCTAGCGGGAGGGCCAATGAGCAGTTCTTC. This gives the protein CASSPHASGRANEQFF.

This sequence joins TRBV19 and TRBJ2-3; 8 bases match TRBD2. The J segment lost 4 bases and the V segment lost 6 bases, leaving 12 bases of the junction unmatched. CDR3 length: 16 residues. Germline lookup yields CDR1 LNHDA and CDR2 SQIVND (reference sequence). CDR3 protein: CASRSSQRGNPDTQYF. Written as DNA, the CDR3 is TGTGCCAGTAGATCCTCGCAGCGGGGGAACCCAGATACGCAGTATTTT. Together with reference TRBV19 and TRBJ2-3, the CDR3 gives the full variable domain: DGGITQSPKYLFRKEGQNVTLSCEQNLNHDAMYWYRQDPGQGLRLIYYSQIVNDFQKGDIAEGYSVSREKKESFPLTVTSAQKNPTAFYLCASRSSQRGNPDTQYFGPGTRLTVL.

Only one count was recorded for this clone. The chain has TRBV2 and TRBJ1-2; 7 bases are shared with TRBD1. The CDR3 totals 15 residues. The J segment lost 4 bases and the V segment lost 5 bases, leaving 10 bases of the junction unmatched. Germline values: CDR1 SNHLY, CDR2 FYNNEI. The CDR3 nucleotides are TGTGCCAGCAGTTGGACAGGCGAAAGTCTCTATGGCTACACCTTC. Translated: CASSWTGESLYGYTF.